This TCR beta chain derives from a study of T cells in Graves' hyperthyroidism and ophthalmopathy. Template material for amplifying TCR beta CDR3 regions consisted of RNA transcripts. HTBI primers drove first-round RT-PCR of the TCR CDR3. TCRdb redid the calling of the multiplex PCR reads with MiXCR, one entry per CDR3 protein. The sample lists roughly 500,000 distinct CDR3 sequences, around a quarter seen once, with around 10% in the top ten. To note about this clonotype: Its antigen remains unknown.

The study's findings and limits: A 13 V-J signature model discriminated ophthalmopathy versus stable hyperthyroidism. Most clonotypes expanded in the thyroid (above 0.001) were also present in blood.

The PBMCs had their origin in 8.5 to 10 ml of fresh peripheral blood. The CDR3 loop spans 15 amino acids. V was clipped by 7 bases and J by 3 bases; unmatched bases: 13. CDR1 is SGHRS and CDR2 is YFSETQ in the germline V gene. The sequence was collected from a woman aged 30 to 39 with Graves' ophthalmopathy. Sequencing was done on a sample of blood. The chain combines TRBV5-1 with TRBJ2-7, with 7 bases aligning to TRBD2. This CDR3 is CASAGRAGENYEQYF. The CDR3 coding sequence is TGCGCCAGCGCAGGGCGGGCGGGGGAGAACTACGAGCAGTACTTC. The full variable domain, completed using reference TRBV5-1 and TRBJ2-7, is KAGVTQTPRYLIKTRGQQVTLSCSPISGHRSVSWYQQTPGQGLQFLFEYFSETQRNKGNFPGRFSGRQFSNSRSEMNVSTLELGDSALYLCASAGRAGENYEQYFGPGTRLTVT.